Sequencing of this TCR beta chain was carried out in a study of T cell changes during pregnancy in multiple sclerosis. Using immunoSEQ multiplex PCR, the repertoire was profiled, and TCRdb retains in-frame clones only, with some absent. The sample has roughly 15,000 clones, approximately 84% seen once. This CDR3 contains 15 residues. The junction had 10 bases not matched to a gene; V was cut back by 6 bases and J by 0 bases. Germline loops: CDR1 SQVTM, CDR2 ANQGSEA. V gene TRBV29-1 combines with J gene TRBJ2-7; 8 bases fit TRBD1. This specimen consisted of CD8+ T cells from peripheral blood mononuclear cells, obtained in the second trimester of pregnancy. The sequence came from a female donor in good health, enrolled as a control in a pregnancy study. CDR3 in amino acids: CSVSKGDRRSYEQYF. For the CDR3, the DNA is TGCAGCGTGTCAAAGGGGGACAGGCGCTCCTACGAGCAGTACTTC.